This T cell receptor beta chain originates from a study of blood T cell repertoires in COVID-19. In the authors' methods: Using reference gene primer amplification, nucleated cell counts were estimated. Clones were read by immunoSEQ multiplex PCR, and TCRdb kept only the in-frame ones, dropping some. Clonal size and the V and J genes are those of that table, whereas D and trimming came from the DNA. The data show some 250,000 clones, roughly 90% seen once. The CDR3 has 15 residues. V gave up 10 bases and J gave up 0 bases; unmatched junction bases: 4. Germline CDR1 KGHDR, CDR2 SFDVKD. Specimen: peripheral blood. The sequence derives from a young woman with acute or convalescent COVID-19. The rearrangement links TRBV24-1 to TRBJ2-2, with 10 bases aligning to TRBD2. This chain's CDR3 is CATGSGRTNTGELFF. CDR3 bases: TGTGCCACGGGTAGCGGGAGGACGAACACCGGGGAGCTGTTTTTT.